Shown below are 30 T cell receptor beta chains from a single sample sequenced in a study of cytomegalovirus exposure and HLA in healthy donors. The PCR was carried out with 60 Vbeta primers and 13 Jbeta primers. TCRdb's copy holds only in-frame clones and misses some; the assay was immunoSEQ multiplex PCR. The repertoire has over 110,000 clones, about 80% of them found once; the top ten carry just over 4.5%. Specimen: PBMCs. These receptors were obtained from a man aged 40-49 years in good health and CMV-seronegative.

This clone was counted between two and nine times. The J gene is TRBJ1-2, the V gene TRBV7-6; 8 bases match TRBD1. Germline trimming cut 9 bases from V and 4 bases from J; bases unmatched to any gene: 7. CDR1 is SGHVS, CDR2 FNYEAQ, per germline. This CDR3 region has 13 residues. The CDR3 DNA is TGTGCCAGTGGAGCCGGGACAGGCTATGGCTACACCTTC. Protein product: CASGAGTGYGYTF. Full variable domain (outside the CDR3, taken from reference TRBV7-6 and TRBJ1-2): GAGVSQSPRYKVTKRGQDVALRCDPISGHVSLYWYRQALGQGPEFLTYFNYEAQQDKSGLPNDRFSAERPEGSISTLTIQRTEQRDSAMYRCASGAGTGYGYTFGSGTRLTVV.

This chain links TRBV7-9 with TRBJ2-5; D perhaps matches TRBD2 (5 bases). Matching the DNA end better, TRBJ2-7 makes the J call doubtful. Germline V CDR1 and CDR2: SEHNR, FQNEAQ (reference sequence). The length of the CDR3 is 15 residues. As DNA, the CDR3 is TGTGCCAGCAGCTTAGCGGCTAGCCGCAATTACGAGCAGTACTTC. Protein sequence: CASSLAASRNYEQYF.

This clone appeared a few times. This chain joins TRBV19 and TRBJ2-7, with TRBD1 matching over 9 bases. CDR3 length: 13 amino acids. Germline V lookup: CDR1 LNHDA, CDR2 SQIVND (reference sequence). The J segment lost 5 bases and the V segment lost 6 bases, leaving 5 bases of the junction unmatched. CDR3 protein: CASRRTGVHEQYF. The DNA for the CDR3 is TGTGCCAGTAGACGGACAGGGGTTCACGAGCAGTACTTC.

This chain connects TRBV19 to TRBJ1-2; 9 bases are shared with TRBD1. This CDR3 is 15 amino acids long. CDR1 LNHDA and CDR2 SQIVND come from the germline V gene (reference sequence). With V trimmed by 7 bases and J by 4 bases, 10 bases remained unmatched. The CDR3 here is CASNPDRGTSYGYTF. The CDR3 coding sequence is TGTGCCAGTAACCCGGACAGGGGCACAAGCTATGGCTACACCTTC.

CDR3: CASTPGTGKIGNTEAFF. The CDR3 DNA sequence: TGTGCCAGTACCCCGGGGACAGGGAAGATTGGAAACACTGAAGCTTTCTTT. This rearrangement joins TRBV19 to TRBJ1-1; 9 bases are a match to TRBD1. Per germline, CDR1 LNHDA and CDR2 SQIVND (reference sequence). After removal of 7 bases from V and 2 bases from J, the junction contained 14 bases not matched to a gene. The CDR3 runs to 17 residues.

The V and J genes are TRBV5-6 and TRBJ1-3; 7 positions match TRBD1. This CDR3 contains 15 residues. The V gene end was trimmed by 2 bases and the J gene end by 0 bases; junction bases not matched to a gene: 2. In germline, CDR1 is SGHDT, CDR2 YYEEEE. The CDR3 sequence: CASSLPGGSGNTIYF. The CDR3 region has the DNA TGTGCCAGCAGCTTACCAGGGGGCTCTGGAAACACCATATATTTT.

The V and J genes are TRBV11-2 and TRBJ1-1; no clear D gene. CDR3 length equals 15 residues. Germline V gene lookup returns CDR1 SGHAT and CDR2 FQNNGV. V was cut by 1 base and J by 6 bases, with 15 bases left in between. Written as DNA, the CDR3 is TGTGCCAGCAGCTTAGTTGTGGGTTTGGGCGCTGAAGCTTTCTTT. Translating gives CASSLVVGLGAEAFF.

The chain links TRBV25-1 to TRBJ1-5; no firm D call. The CDR3 length is 12 residues. Per the germline V gene, CDR1 is MGHDK and CDR2 is SYGVNS. Trimming removed 3 bases from V and 9 bases from J, with 9 bases in between. CDR3 DNA sequence: TGTGCCAGCAGTGACCCTACGGGGCCCCAGCATTTT. This translates into CASSDPTGPQHF.

This chain joins TRBV19 and TRBJ1-1; D not certain. The V end lost 3 bases, the J end lost 2 bases, and 19 bases lay between the germline ends. In germline, CDR1 is LNHDA, CDR2 SQIVND (reference sequence). The CDR3 extends over 17 amino acids. CDR3 bases: TGTGCCAGTAGTATGGACTGGCGGACGGTGATAAACACTGAAGCTTTCTTT. This translates into CASSMDWRTVINTEAFF.

The gene calls are TRBV18 and TRBJ2-7; TRBD1 matches at 8 bases. Germline trimming cut 3 bases from V and 2 bases from J; bases unmatched to any gene: 3. Germline V CDR1 and CDR2: KGHSH, LQKENI. This CDR3 spans 14 amino acids. The DNA for the CDR3 is TGTGCCAGCTCACCGGGACAGGAGACCTACGAGCAGTACTTC. This gives the protein CASSPGQETYEQYF.

This clone has only one observation. This chain uses TRBV6-1 with TRBJ1-5; 9 bases fit TRBD1. Germline V CDR1 and CDR2: MNHNS, SASEGT. V lost 6 bases and J lost 4; bases outside the gene matches: 7. CDR3 length equals 15 residues. CDR3 in amino acids: CASSKQGAGNQPQHF. The CDR3 coding sequence is TGTGCCAGCAGCAAACAGGGGGCAGGTAATCAGCCCCAGCATTTT.

There are a few counts of this clone. CDR3 loop: CASSPQSQGSPTDGYTF. The CDR3, as DNA: TGTGCCAGCTCACCACAGTCGCAGGGGAGCCCTACGGATGGCTACACCTTC. The chain uses TRBV18 and TRBJ1-2, with a tentative D call TRBD1 (6 bases). There are 17 residues in the CDR3. V was shortened by 1 base and J by 6 bases, with 21 bases between the two germline ends. Per germline, CDR1 KGHSH and CDR2 LQKENI.

The rearrangement uses TRBV5-1 and TRBJ2-1, with 10 bases fitting TRBD1. CDR3 size: 16 residues. V shed 3 bases, J shed 8 bases, and the junction held 11 bases outside the gene matches. Germline CDR1 is SGHRS and CDR2 is YFSETQ. The CDR3 loop is CASSSTGTGVNYEQFF. CDR3 sequence (DNA): TGCGCCAGCAGCTCGACCGGGACAGGGGTAAATTATGAGCAGTTCTTC. The full variable domain, rest sourced from reference TRBV5-1 and TRBJ2-1, is KAGVTQTPRYLIKTRGQQVTLSCSPISGHRSVSWYQQTPGQGLQFLFEYFSETQRNKGNFPGRFSGRQFSNSRSEMNVSTLELGDSALYLCASSSTGTGVNYEQFFGPGTRLTVL.

This rearrangement joins TRBV18 to TRBJ2-3; D perhaps matches TRBD1 (6 bases). This CDR3 contains 16 residues. Between the trimmed V and J ends, which lost 2 bases and 3 bases, there was a span of 15 bases. Germline CDR1 reads KGHSH; CDR2 reads LQKENI. CDR3 amino acids: CASSPITGTGTDTQYF. The DNA of the CDR3 is TGTGCCAGCTCACCAATAACAGGGACGGGGACAGATACGCAGTATTTT.

The chain is built from TRBV5-8 and TRBJ2-3; D not certain. Trimming cost V 4 bases and J 1 base, with 13 bases left between them. The V gene's germline CDR1 is SGHTS and CDR2 YDEGEE. This CDR3 is built from 15 residues. The DNA of the CDR3 is TGTGCCAGCAGCCCTGAGTCCGCTCGCACAGATACGCAGTATTTT. Its protein product is CASSPESARTDTQYF.

The chain carries TRBV7-2 and TRBJ2-7, with 7 nucleotides matching TRBD1. Germline assignment: CDR1 SGHTA and CDR2 FQGNSA. Trimming removed 5 bases from V and 6 bases from J; junction bases left unmatched: 4. The length of the CDR3 is 12 residues. This CDR3 is CASSRQGGEQYF. For the CDR3, the DNA is TGTGCCAGCAGCCGACAGGGCGGCGAGCAGTACTTC.

This clone was counted once. The chain combines TRBV5-6 with TRBJ2-2; weak D call: TRBD2 (7 bases). V gave up 6 bases and J gave up 5 bases, with 17 bases separating them. This CDR3 region has 15 residues. The germline gives CDR1 SGHDT, CDR2 YYEEEE. The CDR3 sequence: CASKRGAHFTGELFF. The CDR3 region has the DNA TGTGCCAGCAAACGGGGGGCACACTTTACCGGGGAGCTGTTTTTT.

To note about this clone: This sample also contains other DNA sequences that code for the same CDR3. CDR3 in DNA: TGCGCCAGCAGCCCGGGGGGACTAGCGGGGCAAGAGACCCAGTACTTC. This sequence encodes CASSPGGLAGQETQYF. This chain connects TRBV5-1 to TRBJ2-5; 13 bases are shared with TRBD2. The CDR3 has 16 residues. Germline V gene lookup returns CDR1 SGHRS and CDR2 YFSETQ. The V gene end was trimmed by 4 bases and the J gene end by 2 bases; junction bases not matched to a gene: 5.

The V and J genes are TRBV28 and TRBJ2-2; D is perhaps TRBD1 (6 bases). The CDR3 length is 15 residues. CDR1 is MDHEN, CDR2 SYDVKM, per germline. V was shortened by 3 bases and J by 6 bases, with 14 bases between the two germline ends. CDR3 in DNA: TGTGCCAGCAGTTTGTGGTGGGGGCAAGCCGGGGAGCTGTTTTTT. This sequence encodes CASSLWWGQAGELFF.

This chain uses TRBV5-1 with TRBJ1-1, with 9 bases identical to TRBD1. The CDR3 is made up of 16 amino acids. The germline gives CDR1 SGHRS, CDR2 YFSETQ. The V and J ends lost 0 bases and 7 bases, in that order; junction bases with no gene match: 10. CDR3 region: CASSLEGDRVGGEAFF. DNA of the CDR3: TGCGCCAGCAGCTTGGAGGGGGACAGGGTGGGAGGTGAAGCTTTCTTT.

This rearrangement joins TRBV6-5 to TRBJ2-7, with 11 bases that match TRBD2. Germline V lookup: CDR1 MNHEY, CDR2 SVGAGI. The CDR3 runs to 12 residues. V lost 6 bases to trimming and J lost 7 bases; unmatched junction nucleotides: 2. The CDR3 DNA sequence: TGTGCCAGCAGCAGACTAGCGGGGGAGCAGTACTTC. As protein: CASSRLAGEQYF.

The chain uses TRBV7-3 and TRBJ2-2; D not resolved. Germline CDR1 is SGHTA and CDR2 is FQGTGA. Trimming removed 3 bases at V and 7 bases at J, with 6 bases between. The CDR3 is 12 residues long. The chain's CDR3 is CASSFPGGELFF. CDR3 in DNA: TGTGCCAGCAGCTTTCCCGGCGGGGAGCTGTTTTTT.

This rearrangement joins TRBV5-1 to TRBJ1-2; TRBD1 matches at 7 bases. Germline trimming cut 3 bases from V and 1 base from J; bases unmatched to any gene: 9. The CDR3 is 16 amino acids. Germline V gene sequence: CDR1 SGHRS, CDR2 YFSETQ. The CDR3 protein is CASSSGPDRVNYGYTF. CDR3 DNA sequence: TGCGCCAGCAGCTCTGGCCCCGACAGGGTTAACTATGGCTACACCTTC. Looking up the rest from reference TRBV5-1 and TRBJ1-2 gives the full variable domain: KAGVTQTPRYLIKTRGQQVTLSCSPISGHRSVSWYQQTPGQGLQFLFEYFSETQRNKGNFPGRFSGRQFSNSRSEMNVSTLELGDSALYLCASSSGPDRVNYGYTFGSGTRLTVV.

V and J are TRBV7-6 and TRBJ1-2, with a tentative D call TRBD1 (6 bases). The ends were cut back, 5 bases at V and 3 bases at J, with 25 bases in the middle. The CDR3 sequence is 18 residues long. Germline V gene sequence: CDR1 SGHVS, CDR2 FNYEAQ. The CDR3 nucleotides read TGTGCCAGCAGCGGGGAACAGGGATCGACAATAATCGACTATGGCTACACCTTC. Translating it yields CASSGEQGSTIIDYGYTF.

CDR3 sequence reads: CASSLAGGQGDGYTF. CDR3 in DNA: TGTGCCAGCAGCTTAGCGGGGGGACAGGGGGATGGCTACACCTTC. The rearrangement joins TRBV7-6 to TRBJ1-2; 11 positions agree with TRBD1. CDR1 and CDR2 from the germline V gene are SGHVS and FNYEAQ. V was clipped by 0 bases and J by 6 bases; unmatched bases: 3. This CDR3 has 15 amino acids. The variable domain in full, with the rest retrieved from reference TRBV7-6 and TRBJ1-2, is GAGVSQSPRYKVTKRGQDVALRCDPISGHVSLYWYRQALGQGPEFLTYFNYEAQQDKSGLPNDRFSAERPEGSISTLTIQRTEQRDSAMYRCASSLAGGQGDGYTFGSGTRLTVV.

This clone was seen just once. The gene calls are TRBV19 and TRBJ2-1, with D unclear. The CDR3 sequence is 16 residues long. Trimming took off 2 bases at V and 5 bases at J, with 16 bases between the two ends. Germline CDR1 is LNHDA and CDR2 is SQIVND (reference sequence). The CDR3, as DNA: TGTGCCAGTAGTATAAGTCTGGGCTCCTTTGACAATGAGCAGTTCTTC. The encoded protein is CASSISLGSFDNEQFF.

The chain combines TRBV7-8 with TRBJ1-5; no clear D gene. CDR1 and CDR2 (germline): SGHVS, FQNEAQ. CDR3 length: 16 residues. The ends were cut back, 5 bases at V and 1 base at J, with 15 bases in the middle. CDR3 loop: CASSQRRLTSNQPQHF. The CDR3 region has the DNA TGTGCCAGCAGCCAGCGGCGCCTAACAAGCAATCAGCCCCAGCATTTT. The whole variable domain, remainder taken from reference TRBV7-8 and TRBJ1-5, is GAGVSQSPRYKVAKRGQDVALRCDPISGHVSLFWYQQALGQGPEFLTYFQNEAQLDKSGLPSDRFFAERPEGSVSTLKIQRTQQEDSAVYLCASSQRRLTSNQPQHFGDGTRLSIL.

The chain links TRBV18 to TRBJ2-7; D is unresolved. Germline-derived CDR1 and CDR2 are KGHSH and LQKENI. V lost 6 bases to trimming and J lost 3 bases, with 12 bases between them. The CDR3 length is 13 residues. CDR3 nucleotides: TGTGCCAGCTCTAGCTTTGCGGACTACGAGCAGTACTTC. Its translation: CASSSFADYEQYF. Complete variable domain (other parts from reference TRBV18 and TRBJ2-7): NAGVMQNPRHLVRRRGQEARLRCSPMKGHSHVYWYRQLPEEGLKFMVYLQKENIIDESGMPKERFSAEFPKEGPSILRIQQVVRGDSAAYFCASSSFADYEQYFGPGTRLTVT.

V and J are TRBV28 and TRBJ1-1, with 11 positions matching TRBD1. V dropped 4 bases and J dropped 2; count of bases not matched to a gene: 9. Germline lookup yields CDR1 MDHEN and CDR2 SYDVKM. The CDR3 sequence is 17 residues long. The CDR3 DNA follows: TGTGCCAGCAGTTCACCTGGACAGGGGGCGGGTAACACTGAAGCTTTCTTT. The encoded protein is CASSSPGQGAGNTEAFF.

This chain connects TRBV9 to TRBJ2-3; a weak D match, TRBD1 (6 bases). Germline V gene sequence: CDR1 SGDLS, CDR2 YYNGEE. The V and J ends lost 0 bases and 6 bases respectively, with 11 bases between them. CDR3 size: 14 residues. The CDR3 loop reads CASSVASGVDTQYF. The CDR3, as DNA: TGTGCCAGCAGCGTAGCATCAGGGGTCGATACGCAGTATTTT.